Listed below are T cell receptor beta chains from one sample, sequenced in a study of shared clonotypes between healthy human individuals. Assay used: immunoSEQ multiplex PCR; TCRdb lists only in-frame clones, some missing. The table lists millions of clones, 85% to 95% of them singletons. Material: naive CD8+ T cells sorted from blood. Every receptor here comes from a man younger than 35 in good health. Each CDR3 is given with its conserved first and last residue. A D gene is named only where the DNA matches it firmly. Some rows have no size entry. The others give once, few or many, or a class for an expanded clone.

TRBJ1-5 | TRBV28 | once | - | CASSTYRALNQPQHF | TGTGCCAGCAGCACGTACAGGGCCCTGAATCAGCCCCAGCATTTT
TRBJ2-7 | TRBV6-6 | - | TRBD2 | CASSLAGGLDEQYF | TGTGCCAGCAGTCTAGCGGGGGGGCTCGACGAGCAGTACTTC
TRBJ2-7 | TRBV27 | - | - | CASSLGGVGYEQYF | TGTGCCAGCAGTCTCGGGGGCGTCGGTTACGAGCAGTACTTC
TRBJ2-1 | TRBV27 | - | - | CATGMLGDEQFF | TGTGCCACCGGGATGTTGGGGGATGAGCAGTTCTTC
TRBJ2-3 | TRBV15 | - | - | CATSALADTQYF | TGTGCCACCAGCGCCCTAGCAGATACGCAGTATTTT
TRBJ2-3 | TRBV4-3 | - | - | CASSQDSRVGGDTQYF | TGCGCCAGCAGCCAAGACTCGCGGGTGGGTGGAGATACGCAGTATTTT
TRBJ1-5 | TRBV6-1 | - | - | CASSGQEGHSNQPQHF | TGTGCCAGCAGTGGACAGGAGGGTCATAGCAATCAGCCCCAGCATTTT
TRBJ2-4 | TRBV7-8 | - | TRBD2 | CASSFRTSGGKNIQYF | TGTGCCAGCAGCTTCCGGACTAGCGGGGGCAAAAACATTCAGTACTTC
TRBJ1-1 | TRBV13 | - | - | CASSALPDSERTEAFF | TGTGCCAGCAGCGCCCTTCCGGACAGCGAGAGAACTGAAGCTTTCTTT
TRBJ2-7 | TRBV7-9 | - | TRBD1 | CASSSGTGKSYEQYF | TGTGCCAGCAGCTCCGGGACAGGGAAGAGCTACGAGCAGTACTTC
TRBJ2-7 | TRBV11-2 | few | TRBD1 | CASSPGTDYEQYF | TGTGCCAGCAGCCCCGGGACAGACTACGAGCAGTACTTC
TRBJ2-1 | TRBV4-3 | - | TRBD1 | CASSPGQGGFDNEQFF | TGCGCCAGCAGCCCTGGACAGGGGGGCTTTGACAATGAGCAGTTCTTC
TRBJ2-1 | TRBV27 | - | TRBD1 | CASSLGTGSNEQFF | TGTGCCAGCAGTTTAGGGACAGGGTCCAATGAGCAGTTCTTC
TRBJ1-2 | TRBV4-1 | - | - | CASSQDPQINYGYTF | TGCGCCAGCAGCCAAGATCCTCAGATAAACTATGGCTACACCTTC
TRBJ1-6 | TRBV7-8 | - | - | CASSLNGGGNSPLHF | TGTGCCAGCAGCTTAAACGGGGGCGGAAATTCACCCCTCCACTTT
TRBJ2-1 | TRBV2 | - | TRBD2 | CALVGGFGNEQFF | TGTGCCCTGGTGGGAGGGTTTGGCAATGAGCAGTTCTTC
TRBJ2-7 | TRBV5-8 | - | - | CASSPKAGTFSYEQYF | TGTGCCAGCAGCCCCAAGGCCGGGACATTCTCCTACGAGCAGTACTTC
TRBJ1-2 | TRBV7-9 | - | - | CASSLANISNYGYTF | TGTGCCAGCAGCTTAGCTAATATTTCTAACTATGGCTACACCTTC
TRBJ1-1 | TRBV19 | - | TRBD1 | CASSFGQGNTEAFF | TGTGCCAGTAGTTTTGGACAGGGCAACACTGAAGCTTTCTTT
TRBJ2-1 | TRBV10-1 | - | TRBD2 | CASAARGLAGGTVLNEQFF | TGCGCCAGCGCTGCCAGGGGACTAGCGGGAGGCACCGTCCTCAATGAGCAGTTCTTC
TRBJ2-1 | TRBV6-1 | - | - | CASRVLGVNEQFF | TGTGCCAGCAGGGTTTTAGGGGTCAATGAGCAGTTCTTC
TRBJ2-7 | TRBV9 | - | - | CASSPGGDSYEQYF | TGTGCCAGCAGCCCTGGCGGAGACTCCTACGAGCAGTACTTC
TRBJ1-5 | TRBV18 | - | - | CASSSRDNAYSNQPQHF | TGTGCCAGCTCATCCCGGGACAATGCTTATAGCAATCAGCCCCAGCATTTT
TRBJ2-5 | TRBV6-5 | - | - | CASSLFTAPGETQYF | TGTGCCAGCAGCCTCTTCACAGCGCCAGGGGAGACCCAGTACTTC
TRBJ2-7 | TRBV4-3 | - | - | CASSQDIRDSEQYF | TGCGCCAGCAGCCAAGATATTCGGGATAGCGAGCAGTACTTC
TRBJ2-2 | TRBV27 | once | - | CASSLSKRQGFWELFF | TGTGCCAGCAGTTTATCGAAACGGCAGGGGTTCTGGGAGCTGTTTTTT
TRBJ2-5 | TRBV6-5 | - | - | CASSYGGETQYF | TGTGCCAGCAGTTACGGGGGTGAGACCCAGTACTTC
TRBJ2-3 | TRBV7-9 | once | TRBD2 | CASSLAWTSGSDTQYF | TGTGCCAGCAGCTTAGCCTGGACTAGCGGGAGTGATACGCAGTATTTT
TRBJ2-7 | TRBV30 | - | TRBD1 | CAWGRVGQGSYEQYF | TGTGCCTGGGGCCGTGTGGGACAGGGGTCCTACGAGCAGTACTTC
TRBJ2-7 | TRBV5-6 | once | - | CASSLVSALYEQYF | TGTGCCAGCAGCTTGGTATCCGCCCTATACGAGCAGTACTTC
TRBJ2-3 | TRBV6-5 | - | - | CASSSAGAYSTDTQYF | TGTGCCAGCAGTTCGGCGGGTGCGTACAGCACAGATACGCAGTATTTT
TRBJ2-7 | TRBV2 | - | - | CASSNYPSYEQYF | TGTGCCAGCAGTAACTACCCCTCCTACGAGCAGTACTTC
TRBJ2-2 | TRBV7-2 | - | TRBD2 | CARGLSNTGELFF | TGTGCCAGGGGACTATCGAACACCGGGGAGCTGTTTTTT
TRBJ2-1 | TRBV5-6 | - | - | CASSFPGGGEQFF | TGTGCCAGCAGCTTCCCAGGAGGAGGTGAGCAGTTCTTC
TRBJ1-4 | TRBV27 | - | TRBD1 | CASSLEGTGEKLFF | TGTGCCAGCAGCCTCGAGGGGACAGGGGAAAAACTGTTTTTT
TRBJ1-5 | TRBV6-5 | - | - | CASRMGGNQPQHF | TGTGCCAGCAGAATGGGCGGCAATCAGCCCCAGCATTTT
TRBJ1-5 | TRBV19 | - | TRBD1 | CASSIDREGNQPQHF | TGTGCCAGTAGCATCGACAGGGAAGGGAATCAGCCCCAGCATTTT
TRBJ2-7 | TRBV5-4 | - | - | CASSFSGSYEQYF | TGTGCCAGCAGCTTCTCTGGCTCCTACGAGCAGTACTTC
TRBJ1-2 | TRBV9 | - | TRBD1 | CASSGDRGDYGYTF | TGTGCCAGCAGCGGAGACAGGGGCGACTATGGCTACACCTTC
TRBJ2-5 | TRBV2 | - | - | CASSFGEGAQETQYF | TGTGCCAGCTCGTTTGGGGAGGGGGCTCAAGAGACCCAGTACTTC
TRBJ2-2 | TRBV11-1 | - | TRBD1 | CASSSRTGANTGELFF | TGTGCCAGCAGCTCAAGGACAGGGGCGAACACCGGGGAGCTGTTTTTT
TRBJ2-5 | TRBV5-1 | - | - | CASSLTLRAIGQETQYF | TGCGCCAGCAGCTTGACCCTAAGGGCGATAGGGCAAGAGACCCAGTACTTC
TRBJ1-2 | TRBV6-1 | - | TRBD1 | CASSELTGGTSYGYTF | TGTGCCAGCAGTGAACTAACAGGGGGGACTTCTTATGGCTACACCTTC
TRBJ1-4 | TRBV6-5 | - | - | CASSLTEYAEKLFF | TGTGCCAGCAGCCTAACGGAGTATGCTGAAAAACTGTTTTTT
TRBJ1-6 | TRBV9 | - | - | CASSAHSSPDNSPLHF | TGTGCCAGCAGCGCCCACAGTTCCCCAGATAATTCACCCCTCCACTTT
TRBJ2-1 | TRBV10-1 | - | TRBD2 | CASSDLLAATANEQFF | TGCGCCAGCAGTGATTTACTAGCGGCAACCGCGAATGAGCAGTTCTTC
TRBJ2-7 | TRBV7-9 | - | - | CASSPLAEQYF | TGTGCCAGCAGCCCTCTCGCCGAGCAGTACTTC
TRBJ1-6 | TRBV7-8 | - | - | CASSLLGDTYNSPLHF | TGTGCCAGCAGCTTACTGGGAGACACCTATAATTCACCCCTCCACTTT
TRBJ2-7 | TRBV6-1 | - | TRBD2 | CASQSSGTGNEQYF | TGTGCCAGCCAATCAAGCGGGACTGGTAACGAGCAGTACTTC
TRBJ2-7 | TRBV7-2 | - | TRBD1 | CASSAGTGYEQYF | TGTGCCAGCAGCGCCGGGACAGGCTACGAGCAGTACTTC
TRBJ2-3 | TRBV5-1 | - | - | CASSLGPKGGFTDTQYF | TGCGCCAGCAGCTTGGGGCCAAAAGGGGGGTTCACAGATACGCAGTATTTT